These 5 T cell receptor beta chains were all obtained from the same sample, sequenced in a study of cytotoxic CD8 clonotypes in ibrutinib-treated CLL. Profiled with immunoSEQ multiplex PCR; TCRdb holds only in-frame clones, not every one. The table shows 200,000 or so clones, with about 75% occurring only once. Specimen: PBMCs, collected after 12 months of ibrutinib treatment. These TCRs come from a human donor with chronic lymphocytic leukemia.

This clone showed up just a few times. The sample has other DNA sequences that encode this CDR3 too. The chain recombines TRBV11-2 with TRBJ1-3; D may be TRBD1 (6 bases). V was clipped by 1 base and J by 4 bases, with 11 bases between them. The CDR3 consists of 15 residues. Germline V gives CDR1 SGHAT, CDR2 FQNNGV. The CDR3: CASSLVQGSGNTIYF. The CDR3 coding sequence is TGTGCCAGCAGCTTAGTTCAGGGGTCCGGAAACACCATATATTTT.

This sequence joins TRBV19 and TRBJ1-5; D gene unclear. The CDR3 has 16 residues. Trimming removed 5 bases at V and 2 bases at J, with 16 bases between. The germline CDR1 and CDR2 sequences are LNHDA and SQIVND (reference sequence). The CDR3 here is CASSSWGGLGNQPQHF. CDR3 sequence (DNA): TGTGCCAGTAGTTCATGGGGAGGTCTGGGCAATCAGCCCCAGCATTTT. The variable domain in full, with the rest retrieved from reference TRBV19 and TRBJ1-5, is DGGITQSPKYLFRKEGQNVTLSCEQNLNHDAMYWYRQDPGQGLRLIYYSQIVNDFQKGDIAEGYSVSREKKESFPLTVTSAQKNPTAFYLCASSSWGGLGNQPQHFGDGTRLSIL.

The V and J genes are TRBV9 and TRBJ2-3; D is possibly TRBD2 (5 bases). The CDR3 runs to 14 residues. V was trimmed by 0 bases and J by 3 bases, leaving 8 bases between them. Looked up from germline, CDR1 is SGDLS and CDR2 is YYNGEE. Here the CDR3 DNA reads TGTGCCAGCAGCGTAGCTTCGGGAACAGATACGCAGTATTTT. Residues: CASSVASGTDTQYF.

CDR3 sequence: CASSEGRAANTEAFF. CDR3 coding DNA: TGTGCCAGCAGTGAGGGCAGGGCGGCAAACACTGAAGCTTTCTTT. This chain joins TRBV25-1 and TRBJ1-1, with a tentative D call TRBD1 (5 bases). Germline lookup yields CDR1 MGHDK and CDR2 SYGVNS. Trimming stripped 3 bases from V and 2 bases from J, with 13 bases between. The CDR3 length is 15 residues.

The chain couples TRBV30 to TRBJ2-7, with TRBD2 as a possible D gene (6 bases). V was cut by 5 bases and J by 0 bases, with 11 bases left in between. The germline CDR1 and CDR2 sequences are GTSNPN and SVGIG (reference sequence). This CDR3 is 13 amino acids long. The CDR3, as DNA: TGTGCCTGGGAAGCGGGCCTCTCCTACGAGCAGTACTTC. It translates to CAWEAGLSYEQYF.